The 16 T cell receptor beta chains below come from one sample, sequenced in a study of Graves' ophthalmopathy and Graves' hyperthyroidism. Scientists amplified the TCR beta CDR3 regions from RNA transcripts. HTBI primers were used in a first-round RT-PCR, which preceded a second-round multiplex PCR. TCRdb reprocessed the multiplex PCR reads with MiXCR, giving one entry per CDR3 protein. The data show around 670,000 distinct CDR3 sequences, roughly 41% seen once. The specimen sequenced was peripheral blood. These receptors were taken from an adult man with Graves' ophthalmopathy.

This clonotype was detected only a few times. This chain links TRBV5-1 with TRBJ2-2; D unresolved. Germline-derived CDR1 and CDR2 are SGHRS and YFSETQ. CDR3 size: 15 residues. Trimming cost V 4 bases and J 0 bases, with 10 bases left between them. This chain's CDR3 is CASSRRTSNTGELFF. The CDR3 DNA reads TGCGCCAGCAGCCGCAGAACCTCGAACACCGGGGAGCTGTTTTTT.

At least ten counts were recorded for this clonotype. The rearrangement links TRBV5-1 to TRBJ1-6; possible D gene TRBD1, 5 bases. The ends were cut back, 1 base at V and 13 bases at J, with 18 bases in the middle. This CDR3 contains 15 residues. Per germline, CDR1 SGHRS and CDR2 YFSETQ. The CDR3 reads CASSLTPQGSEPLHF. The CDR3 nucleotides read TGCGCCAGCAGCTTGACGCCCCAGGGTAGCGAGCCCCTCCACTTT.

This chain joins TRBV2 and TRBJ1-6; 7 nucleotides match TRBD1. The V segment lost 3 bases and the J segment 17 bases; nucleotides outside the gene matches: 10. Germline V lookup: CDR1 SNHLY, CDR2 FYNNEI. The CDR3 spans 13 residues. CDR3 sequence reads: CASSEPGRGSFHF. The CDR3 nucleotides read TGTGCCAGCAGTGAGCCGGGCAGGGGGTCTTTCCACTTT.

This clonotype was recorded at least ten times. The rearrangement links TRBV7-2 to TRBJ1-6; 9 bases fit TRBD1. The CDR3 length is 15 residues. Per the germline V gene, CDR1 is SGHTA and CDR2 is FQGNSA. V shed 1 base, J shed 10 bases, and the junction held 5 bases outside the gene matches. The CDR3 DNA follows: TGTGCCAGCAGCTTAGTGGGACAGGGAGACTCACCCCTCCACTTT. This encodes CASSLVGQGDSPLHF.

This clonotype has a handful of counts. The chain carries TRBV9 and TRBJ1-2, with D possibly matching TRBD1 (5 bases). Germline V gives CDR1 SGDLS, CDR2 YYNGEE. V gave up 3 bases and J gave up 1 base, with 16 bases separating them. The CDR3 totals 16 residues. CDR3 loop: CASSEDWGTRNYGYTF. The CDR3 DNA sequence: TGTGCCAGCAGCGAGGACTGGGGGACCCGTAACTATGGCTACACCTTC.

The chain joins TRBV29-1 to TRBJ1-1; D call uncertain. The CDR3 has 12 amino acids. CDR1 and CDR2 (germline): SQVTM, ANQGSEA. The CDR3 is CSPFARNTEAFF. The CDR3 bases are TGCAGTCCCTTCGCTAGGAACACTGAAGCTTTCTTT.

The chain has TRBV7-2 and TRBJ1-5, with 9 bases matching TRBD1. Germline V gives CDR1 SGHTA, CDR2 FQGNSA. The length of the CDR3 is 14 residues. The junction had 2 bases not matched to a gene; V was cut back by 2 bases and J by 6 bases. The CDR3 region is CASSLSTGGQPQHF. CDR3 in DNA: TGTGCCAGCAGCTTATCGACAGGGGGTCAGCCCCAGCATTTT.

The chain uses TRBV29-1 and TRBJ2-5; 9 bases match TRBD2. The CDR3 runs 16 residues. V was pared by 3 bases and J by 5 bases, with 13 bases of the junction left unmatched. Per germline, CDR1 SQVTM and CDR2 ANQGSEA. This chain's CDR3 is CSVDPGGTSSFETQYF. The DNA of the CDR3 is TGCAGCGTTGATCCCGGTGGGACTAGCTCGTTCGAGACCCAGTACTTC.

This clonotype was seen repeatedly, ten times or more. The chain joins TRBV29-1 to TRBJ1-2, with D uncertain. CDR3 size: 12 residues. V lost 7 bases to trimming and J lost 2 bases, with 11 bases between them. CDR1 is SQVTM, CDR2 ANQGSEA, per germline. This chain's CDR3 is CSAKEANYGYTF. Written as DNA, the CDR3 is TGCAGCGCCAAGGAGGCAAACTATGGCTACACCTTC.

This clonotype was counted between two and nine times. The chain is built from TRBV2 and TRBJ2-5; D is unresolved. This CDR3 is 10 amino acids long. Trimming shortened V by 7 bases and J by 4 bases, and 4 bases separated the two germline ends. Per germline, CDR1 SNHLY and CDR2 FYNNEI. The CDR3 DNA reads as TGTGCCAGCATCAGAGAGACCCAGTACTTC. Encoded protein: CASIRETQYF.

The gene calls are TRBV7-8 and TRBJ2-5; no definite D call. CDR3 length: 16 amino acids. Germline V gives CDR1 SGHVS, CDR2 FQNEAQ. The V end lost 5 bases, the J end lost 2 bases, and 18 bases lay between the germline ends. In DNA form, the CDR3 reads TGTGCCAGCAGCCAGTCCGAGGAGTCAGGACAAGAGACCCAGTACTTC. Amino acid sequence: CASSQSEESGQETQYF.

Regarding this clonotype: This sequence may be a read error, since a much larger clone differs from it by one base. The chain is built from TRBV12-3 or TRBV12-4 and TRBJ2-7; 8 nucleotides agree with TRBD2. This CDR3 region has 15 residues. In nucleotides, the CDR3 is TGTGCCAGCAGTCCAAGCGGGGGATTATCCTACGGGCAGTACTTC. Encoded protein: CASSPSGGLSYGQYF.

This clonotype was observed at least ten times. V and J are TRBV20-1 and TRBJ2-7; the match to TRBD2 covers 9 bases. CDR1 DFQATT and CDR2 SNEGSKA come from the germline V gene (reference sequence). This CDR3 has 12 residues. The CDR3 DNA sequence: TGCAGCAGAATTAGCGGGAGAGGCGAGCAGTACTTC. Encoded protein: CSRISGRGEQYF.

This clonotype was counted a single time. The conserved phenylalanine or tryptophan is not found at the CDR3 terminus, so this likely reflects a read error. No DNA is shown, since the ends of the CDR3 on it are uncertain; the CDR3 is the one TCRdb lists. The CDR3 protein is CSVGLAGGFTY. V is TRBV29-1 and J is TRBJ1-2. Germline CDR1 and CDR2: SQVTM and ANQGSEA. The CDR3 comprises 11 residues, both ends counted.

J is TRBJ1-1 and V is TRBV7-9, with D possibly TRBD1 on 6 matching bases. There are 13 residues in the CDR3. Germline-derived CDR1 and CDR2 are SEHNR and FQNEAQ (reference sequence). V was clipped by 6 bases and J by 8 bases, with 16 bases between them. The CDR3 DNA follows: TGTGCCAGCAGTAAAGACAGGCTCCCGGAAGCTTTCTTT. Encoded protein: CASSKDRLPEAFF.

This clonotype came up a few times. The chain combines TRBV11-2 with TRBJ2-2; possibly TRBD1 for D (6 bases). The CDR3 length is 17 residues. Between the trimmed V and J ends, which lost 0 bases and 9 bases, there was a span of 20 bases. CDR1 is SGHAT, CDR2 FQNNGV, per germline. The CDR3 coding sequence is TGTGCCAGCAGCTTAGATCTCCGGACAGAAATACAGCGGGAGCTGTTTTTT. Translation: CASSLDLRTEIQRELFF.